Listed below are T cell receptor beta chains from one sample, sequenced in a study of Tregs in tolerant kidney transplant recipients. The table came from immunoSEQ multiplex PCR; TCRdb's copy has only in-frame clones and leaves some out. This sample yields about 83,000 clones, of which under 98% are seen a single time; 0.55% to 0.6% belongs to the top ten. The sample in question was CD4+ T cells from blood, obtained before the transplant. The receptors shown here come from a human donor who received a combined kidney and bone marrow transplant. CDR3s include the opening cysteine and the closing phenylalanine or tryptophan. The D gene is left open where the match is weak. Clone size appears in some rows only: once, few, many, or a class for an expanded clone.

>NA|TRBV4-1|TRBJ1-3|NA
TGCGCCAGCAGCCAAGTTCTCTCTGGAAACACCATATATTTT
CASSQVLSGNTIYF
>TRBD1|TRBV11-3|TRBJ2-5|NA
TGTGCCAGCAGTTTAGGGGGCTTGGAGACCCAGTACTTC
CASSLGGLETQYF
>NA|TRBV5-1|TRBJ1-1|NA
TGCGCCAATTTCAGGACAGAATGGATAGAAGCTTTCTTT
CANFRTEWIEAFF
>NA|TRBV2|TRBJ2-7|NA
TGTGCCAGCACTGACGGACAGTTCTACGAGCAGTACTTC
CASTDGQFYEQYF
>TRBD1|TRBV5-1|TRBJ1-1|NA
TGCGCCAGCAGCATGCGGGACAGGGTGAACACTGAAGCTTTCTTT
CASSMRDRVNTEAFF
>TRBD1|TRBV6-1|TRBJ2-2|NA
TGTGCCAGCAGTGAGCACAGGGGCGGCACCGGGGAGCTGTTTTTT
CASSEHRGGTGELFF
>NA|TRBV18|TRBJ2-2|NA
TGTGCCAGCTCACAGGACAGGAACACCGGGGAGCTGTTTTTT
CASSQDRNTGELFF
>NA|TRBV27|TRBJ2-5|NA
TGTGCCAGCAGTTCACAGAACCAAGAGACCCAGTACTTC
CASSSQNQETQYF
>TRBD1|TRBV27|TRBJ2-2|NA
TGTGCCAGCAGTTTGGACAGGGTTCCCGGGGAGCTGTTTTTT
CASSLDRVPGELFF
>NA|TRBV28|TRBJ2-2|NA
TGTGCCAGCACCCTTATGGGAGACGGGGAGCTGTTTTTT
CASTLMGDGELFF
>TRBD1|TRBV10-3|TRBJ1-2|NA
TGTGCCATCAGCACCGGACAGGGGGCGACCTATGGCTACACCTTC
CAISTGQGATYGYTF
>NA|TRBV7-9|TRBJ2-7|few
TGTGCCAGCAGCTTAGCGGGGGCTGGCTACGAGCAGTACTTC
CASSLAGAGYEQYF
>NA|TRBV9|TRBJ2-3|NA
TGTGCCAGCAGCGCCCGACAGATAACTAGCACAGATACGCAGTATTTT
CASSARQITSTDTQYF
>NA|TRBV11-3|TRBJ1-1|NA
TGTGCCAGCAGCGCTCCACAGGGCAAGGAGAAGACTGAAGCTTTCTTT
CASSAPQGKEKTEAFF
>TRBD2|TRBV5-6|TRBJ2-3|NA
TGTGCCAGCAGCTTGGGACCCCCTAGCGGGGGTAAGGTGGATACGCAGTATTTT
CASSLGPPSGGKVDTQYF
>NA|TRBV11-1|TRBJ2-5|NA
TGTGCCAGCAGCTTATTGTTGAATGGGGGGGAGACCCAGTACTTC
CASSLLLNGGETQYF
>NA|TRBV15|TRBJ2-7|NA
TGTGCCACCAGCAGAGAGGGGGGAGGTTACGAGCAGTACTTC
CATSREGGGYEQYF
>TRBD2|TRBV5-1|TRBJ2-7|NA
TGCGCCAGCAGCTTGGCCCGGGTAGCGGGAAAGCACGAGCAGTACTTC
CASSLARVAGKHEQYF
>TRBD2|TRBV4-1|TRBJ2-1|NA
TGCGCCAGCAGCCAAGAGGGTCTAGCGGGCCCCTACAATGAGCAGTTCTTC
CASSQEGLAGPYNEQFF
>NA|TRBV7-3|TRBJ2-3|once
TGTGCCAGCAGCTTAGGAGGTTTAGGTACGCAGTATTTT
CASSLGGLGTQYF
>NA|TRBV13|TRBJ2-7|NA
TGTGCCAGCAGCTTAACGCTAGGATCCTACGAGCAGTACTTC
CASSLTLGSYEQYF
>TRBD2|TRBV7-9|TRBJ2-1|NA
TGTGCCAGCAGCTTGTCTAGCGGCTACAATGAGCAGTTCTTC
CASSLSSGYNEQFF
>NA|TRBV19|TRBJ1-1|NA
TGTGCCAGTAGTAAGGGGGGGGCGGACACTGAAGCTTTCTTT
CASSKGGADTEAFF
>TRBD1|TRBV4-2|TRBJ1-5|NA
TGTGCCAGCAGCCAAGAGGATTCTTTTACAGGGGGGTCAAGTCAGCCCCAGCATTTT
CASSQEDSFTGGSSQPQHF
>NA|TRBV7-9|TRBJ2-7|NA
TGTGCCAGCAGCTTAGCGAGGCGGAGCTACGAGCAGTACTTC
CASSLARRSYEQYF
>TRBD2|TRBV7-3|TRBJ2-2|NA
TGTGCCAGCAGCTTAGGGCTAGCGGGAGGTGCTGGGGAGCTGTTTTTT
CASSLGLAGGAGELFF
>TRBD2|TRBV5-6|TRBJ2-1|NA
TGTGCCAGCAGCTCGACTAGCGGGCGGTACAATGAGCAGTTCTTC
CASSSTSGRYNEQFF
>TRBD1|TRBV5-1|TRBJ2-3|NA
TGCGCCAGCGAAGGGGGCCGGGGCACAGATACGCAGTATTTT
CASEGGRGTDTQYF
>TRBD1|TRBV2|TRBJ1-1|NA
TGTGCCAGCAGTGAACAGGGGGTGTACACTGAAGCTTTCTTT
CASSEQGVYTEAFF
>NA|TRBV19|TRBJ1-2|NA
TGTGCCAGTAGTCATCGACAAGGGGGATATGGCTACACCTTC
CASSHRQGGYGYTF
>TRBD2|TRBV2|TRBJ2-2|NA
TGTGCCAGCAGTGAGATAGCGGGCACCGGGGAGCTGTTTTTT
CASSEIAGTGELFF
>NA|TRBV10-3|TRBJ1-5|NA
TGTGCCATCAGTGCCAGGGAAGGACAGCCCCAGCATTTT
CAISAREGQPQHF
>TRBD1|TRBV30|TRBJ1-2|NA
TGTGCCGGGGCGTTCAGACAGGGGGCTGAGGGCTACACCTTC
CAGAFRQGAEGYTF